This TCR beta chain emerged from a study of Ad26.COV2.S vaccination and SARS-CoV-2 variants. Findings and limits, study-wide: TCR breadth and depth analyses may have underestimated total T cell responses. Greater spike-specific TCR breadth was seen in vaccine recipients than in placebo recipients. Post-vaccination spike-specific CD8+ and CD4+ T cell responses reportedly had substantial breadth.

Of note for this clone: Its antigen is undetermined.

CDR3 size: 14 residues. After removal of 5 bases from V and 4 bases from J, the junction contained 6 bases not matched to a gene. The germline V gene encodes CDR1 SGHTA and CDR2 FQGNSA. Measured with immunoSEQ multiplex PCR; TCRdb has only the in-frame clones, and not every one. The sample lists roughly 100,000 clones; roughly 75% were seen once. The chain is built from TRBV7-2 and TRBJ2-7; 9 bases align to TRBD1. The specimen comprised peripheral blood, sampled after recovery from COVID-19. The sequence came from a human donor who had recovered from COVID-19. The DNA for the CDR3 is TGTGCCAGCAGCCCCGGGACAGGGTCTTACGAGCAGTACTTC. Its translation is CASSPGTGSYEQYF. Together with reference TRBV7-2 and TRBJ2-7, the CDR3 gives the full variable domain: GAGVSQSPSNKVTEKGKDVELRCDPISGHTALYWYRQSLGQGLEFLIYFQGNSAPDKSGLPSDRFSAERTGGSVSTLTIQRTQQEDSAVYLCASSPGTGSYEQYFGPGTRLTVT.